Following are 30 T cell receptor beta chains from one sample sequenced in a study of cytomegalovirus exposure and HLA in healthy donors. Both 60 Vbeta primers and 13 Jbeta primers went into the PCR. TCRdb's copy holds only in-frame clones and misses some; the assay was immunoSEQ multiplex PCR. Found here are 55,000 to 80,000 clones, roughly 80% of them singletons; the top ten hold about 2.9%. The sequenced sample consisted of PBMCs. These receptor sequences come from a woman aged 25 to 39 in good health and CMV-seronegative.

CDR3 amino acids: CSVRGQGTYEQYF. CDR3 DNA: TGCAGCGTAAGGGGACAGGGGACCTACGAGCAGTACTTC. The genes are TRBV29-1 and TRBJ2-7; 10 nucleotides agree with TRBD1. Trimming cost V 6 bases and J 2 bases; bases outside gene matches: 4. The germline V gene has CDR1 SQVTM and CDR2 ANQGSEA. The CDR3 totals 13 residues.

About this clone: One junction end disagrees with the germline gene, perhaps due to a read error. The V call is TRBV7-9, the J call TRBJ1-1, with 8 bases lining up with TRBD1. This CDR3 has 16 residues. Germline V lookup: CDR1 SEHNR, CDR2 FQNEAQ (reference sequence). CDR3 in DNA: TGTTCCAGCAGCTTATTCAGTCCCCAGGGGGCTCCTGAAGCTTTCTTT. It is translated as CSSSLFSPQGAPEAFF.

This rearrangement joins TRBV18 to TRBJ2-7, with a weak D call TRBD2 (6 bases). This CDR3 has 11 residues. V dropped 3 bases and J dropped 6 bases, with 6 bases sitting between them. Germline V lookup: CDR1 KGHSH, CDR2 LQKENI. CDR3 sequence: CASSPGGEQYF. The CDR3 nucleotides read TGTGCCAGCTCACCGGGGGGCGAGCAGTACTTC.

The genes are TRBV7-9 and TRBJ2-7; 10 bases fit TRBD1. This CDR3 is 17 amino acids long. V trimming: 2 bases; J trimming: 4 bases; junction bases outside the gene matches: 11. Germline-derived CDR1 and CDR2 are SEHNR and FQNEAQ (reference sequence). CDR3 in DNA: TGTGCCAGCAGCTTAACGGGGGCGGGACAGGGGTCGTACGAGCAGTACTTC. It translates to CASSLTGAGQGSYEQYF.

V gene TRBV6-5 combines with J gene TRBJ1-5; TRBD1 is a possible D gene (6 bases). Germline CDR1 MNHEY, CDR2 SVGAGI. There are 13 residues in the CDR3. Trimming removed 2 bases from V and 7 bases from J, with 9 bases in between. CDR3 coding DNA: TGTGCCAGCAGTTACGGAACAGGGCAGCCCCAGCATTTT. Translation gives CASSYGTGQPQHF.

The chain couples TRBV10-3 to TRBJ2-1; TRBD2 agrees at 16 bases. The CDR3 loop spans 19 amino acids. Germline loops: CDR1 ENHRY, CDR2 SYGVKD. V lost 6 bases and J lost 0; bases outside the gene matches: 8. CDR3 DNA: TGTGCCATCAGCCTTCCGGGACTAGCGGGGGGGAGCTCCTACAATGAGCAGTTCTTC. Translated, it gives CAISLPGLAGGSSYNEQFF.

The chain combines TRBV29-1 with TRBJ1-2; possible D gene TRBD1, 5 bases. CDR3 length: 12 amino acids. The ends were cut back, 8 bases at V and 6 bases at J, with 16 bases in the middle. Germline CDR1 is SQVTM and CDR2 is ANQGSEA. CDR3 in amino acids: CSYRGGADGYTF. CDR3 nucleotide sequence: TGCAGCTACCGGGGAGGGGCAGATGGCTACACCTTC.

This chain joins TRBV27 and TRBJ2-3; 7 nucleotides match TRBD1. The CDR3 consists of 14 residues. The trim removed 5 bases at V and 10 bases at J, leaving 12 bases unmatched. Germline V gene lookup returns CDR1 MNHEY and CDR2 SMNVEV (reference sequence). CDR3 in DNA: TGTGCCAGCAGTATCGGGACAGCGCTTTGGGCGCAGTATTTT. It is translated as CASSIGTALWAQYF.

The J gene is TRBJ1-1, the V gene TRBV6-5; a possible D gene is TRBD1 (6 bases). V was pared by 4 bases and J by 0 bases, with 12 bases between. Germline V gives CDR1 MNHEY, CDR2 SVGAGI. This CDR3 has 15 residues. The CDR3 DNA sequence: TGTGCCAGCAGTTTAAACAGGGCCGTGAACACTGAAGCTTTCTTT. Translation gives CASSLNRAVNTEAFF.

This clone has just a few counts. J is TRBJ1-2 and V is TRBV6-4, with 10 bases identical to TRBD1. V lost 8 bases, J lost 8 bases, and 5 bases stayed unmatched. The germline CDR1 and CDR2 sequences are MRHNA and SNTAGT. The CDR3 runs to 12 residues. The CDR3 protein is CASSGTGAGYTF. In DNA, the CDR3 is TGTGCCAGCTCCGGGACAGGGGCCGGCTACACCTTC.

The V and J genes are TRBV6-1 and TRBJ1-5, with a possible D match to TRBD1 (5 bases). V lost 2 bases and J lost 7, with 12 bases in between. This CDR3 contains 14 residues. Germline assignment: CDR1 MNHNS and CDR2 SASEGT. CDR3 loop: CASSEIWGRQPQHF. The CDR3 DNA reads TGTGCCAGCAGTGAAATTTGGGGGAGGCAGCCCCAGCATTTT.

This clone was seen only once. This chain links TRBV5-1 with TRBJ2-5; 7 nucleotides match TRBD1. The germline V gene has CDR1 SGHRS and CDR2 YFSETQ. J gave up 4 bases and V 9 bases, and 3 bases lay outside the gene matches. CDR3 size: 11 residues. CDR3 coding DNA: TGCGCCACCTCAGGGGGAGAGACCCAGTACTTC. Its protein product is CATSGGETQYF.

The rearrangement uses TRBV6-1 and TRBJ1-1; 8 nucleotides align to TRBD1. The germline gives CDR1 MNHNS, CDR2 SASEGT. With V trimmed by 3 bases and J by 11 bases, 5 bases remained unmatched. The CDR3 covers 12 residues. CDR3 region: CASSEGQVRAFF. CDR3 sequence (DNA): TGTGCCAGCAGTGAGGGACAGGTTAGGGCTTTCTTT.

This rearrangement joins TRBV19 to TRBJ2-7; weak D call: TRBD2 (5 bases). Germline CDR1 LNHDA, CDR2 SQIVND (reference sequence). The V end was cut by 10 bases, the J end by 0 bases, with 19 bases between. CDR3 size: 15 residues. The CDR3 region has the DNA TGTGCCACCAGCGGTCGGGGTAGTAGCTCCTACGAGCAGTACTTC. This sequence encodes CATSGRGSSSYEQYF. The full variable domain, rest sourced from reference TRBV19 and TRBJ2-7, is DGGITQSPKYLFRKEGQNVTLSCEQNLNHDAMYWYRQDPGQGLRLIYYSQIVNDFQKGDIAEGYSVSREKKESFPLTVTSAQKNPTAFYLCATSGRGSSSYEQYFGPGTRLTVT.

V and J are TRBV6-5 and TRBJ2-3; 8 bases are shared with TRBD1. V gave up 6 bases and J gave up 3 bases; unmatched junction bases: 8. CDR1 MNHEY and CDR2 SVGAGI come from the germline V gene. The CDR3 is 15 residues long. DNA for the CDR3: TGTGCCAGCAGACTGACCAGGGGGCGGACAGATACGCAGTATTTT. Amino acids: CASRLTRGRTDTQYF.

The V gene is TRBV7-2, the J gene TRBJ2-3; 8 positions match TRBD2. V lost 6 bases and J lost 1; bases outside the gene matches: 9. From germline, CDR1 is SGHTA and CDR2 FQGNSA. The CDR3 is 16 amino acids. In DNA, the CDR3 is TGTGCCAGCAGTCGCTCTGCGGGGGGAGGCACAGATACGCAGTATTTT. It codes for CASSRSAGGGTDTQYF.

The rearrangement links TRBV11-2 to TRBJ2-5; D unclear. Trimming pared 8 bases from V and 2 bases from J, leaving 18 bases between. Per the germline V gene, CDR1 is SGHAT and CDR2 is FQNNGV. The CDR3 sequence is 15 residues long. The CDR3 spells CASGMIWAVQETQYF. Written as DNA, the CDR3 is TGTGCCAGCGGAATGATTTGGGCAGTGCAAGAGACCCAGTACTTC. The whole variable domain, remainder taken from reference TRBV11-2 and TRBJ2-5, is EAGVAQSPRYKIIEKRQSVAFWCNPISGHATLYWYQQILGQGPKLLIQFQNNGVVDDSQLPKDRFSAERLKGVDSTLKIQPAKLEDSAVYLCASGMIWAVQETQYFGPGTRLLVL.

J is TRBJ2-1 and V is TRBV7-2; 10 bases line up with TRBD2. The V and J ends lost 4 bases and 2 bases, in that order; junction bases with no gene match: 2. The germline V gene has CDR1 SGHTA and CDR2 FQGNSA. This CDR3 is 15 amino acids long. The CDR3 bases are TGTGCCAGCAGCTGGACTAGCGGTCCCTACAATGAGCAGTTCTTC. Translation: CASSWTSGPYNEQFF. Full variable domain (missing parts from reference TRBV7-2 and TRBJ2-1): GAGVSQSPSNKVTEKGKDVELRCDPISGHTALYWYRQSLGQGLEFLIYFQGNSAPDKSGLPSDRFSAERTGGSVSTLTIQRTQQEDSAVYLCASSWTSGPYNEQFFGPGTRLTVL.

The chain combines TRBV13 with TRBJ1-4; 8 bases agree with TRBD1. The germline CDR1 and CDR2 sequences are PRHDT and FYEKMQ (reference sequence). V shed 5 bases and J 8 bases; nucleotides not matched to a gene: 13. This CDR3 is 16 amino acids long. The CDR3 bases are TGTGCCAGCAGCCGGAGGACAGGGTCGAGCAAAGAAAAACTGTTTTTT. Protein product: CASSRRTGSSKEKLFF.

Remarks on this clone: Other nucleotide sequences in the sample specify the same CDR3. The chain employs TRBV7-9 and TRBJ1-2; D may be TRBD1 (5 bases). The CDR3 covers 12 residues. Germline CDR1 is SEHNR and CDR2 is FQNEAQ (reference sequence). The V end was cut by 5 bases, the J end by 7 bases, with 11 bases between. The CDR3 loop is CASSPPGGGYTF. CDR3 coding DNA: TGTGCCAGCAGCCCACCGGGGGGTGGCTACACCTTC.

The table lists this clone with a count of one. This chain connects TRBV27 to TRBJ1-1; 9 nucleotides line up with TRBD1. With V trimmed by 6 bases and J by 5 bases, 13 bases remained unmatched. The CDR3 sequence is 16 residues long. The germline V gene has CDR1 MNHEY and CDR2 SMNVEV (reference sequence). The CDR3 nucleotides read TGTGCCAGCAGATTCCCGGGACAGGGACCGGGGACTGAAGCTTTCTTT. Encoded protein: CASRFPGQGPGTEAFF.

This sequence joins TRBV21-1 and TRBJ2-4; the table's TRBD1 call for D was not verified on the DNA. TRBV21-1 is recorded as a pseudogene. CDR3 length: 18 residues. This chain's CDR3 is CASSKGKAIRQSKNIQYF. The DNA of the CDR3 is TGTGCCAGCAGCAAAGGAAAAGCCATACGACAGTCCAAAAACATTCAGTACTTC.

This chain uses TRBV5-1 with TRBJ2-5, with a tentative D call TRBD1 (7 bases). V lost 5 bases and J lost 5, with 13 bases in between. The CDR3 runs 13 residues. Germline CDR1 SGHRS, CDR2 YFSETQ. The CDR3 bases are TGCGCCAGCAGGGAGGGGGCTTCTGAGACCCAGTACTTC. It codes for CASREGASETQYF.

This chain connects TRBV7-9 to TRBJ1-6; perhaps TRBD1 as D (6 bases). The CDR3 is made up of 15 amino acids. Germline V gene lookup returns CDR1 SEHNR and CDR2 FQNEAQ (reference sequence). The V end lost 6 bases, the J end lost 6 bases, and 15 bases lay between the germline ends. CDR3: CASRPGQQGNSPLHF. CDR3 DNA: TGTGCCAGCAGGCCCGGACAGCAGGGTAATTCACCCCTCCACTTT. The full variable domain, rest sourced from reference TRBV7-9 and TRBJ1-6, is DTGVSQNPRHKITKRGQNVTFRCDPISEHNRLYWYRQTLGQGPEFLTYFQNEAQLEKSRLLSDRFSAERPKGSFSTLEIQRTEQGDSAMYLCASRPGQQGNSPLHFGNGTRLTVT.

The V and J genes are TRBV7-2 and TRBJ2-2, with 12 bases aligning to TRBD2. Germline assignment: CDR1 SGHTA and CDR2 FQGNSA. The CDR3 is 17 residues long. The V segment lost 5 bases and the J segment 4 bases; nucleotides outside the gene matches: 8. The CDR3 protein is CASSPPGLAGGTGELFF. CDR3 sequence (DNA): TGTGCCAGCAGCCCTCCGGGACTAGCGGGCGGCACCGGGGAGCTGTTTTTT.

This chain connects TRBV7-2 to TRBJ2-1; tentative D call: TRBD1 (6 bases). Trimming took off 1 base at V and 4 bases at J, with 8 bases between the two ends. Per germline, CDR1 SGHTA and CDR2 FQGNSA. The CDR3 runs to 14 residues. The chain's CDR3 is CASSLGQEYNEQFF. In DNA form, the CDR3 reads TGTGCCAGCAGCTTAGGACAGGAATACAATGAGCAGTTCTTC.

The chain recombines TRBV7-2 with TRBJ2-2; 7 bases map to TRBD2. The CDR3 sequence is 15 residues long. Losses at the gene ends were 3 bases for V and 7 bases for J; bases not matched to a gene: 8. Germline assignment: CDR1 SGHTA and CDR2 FQGNSA. The CDR3 coding sequence is TGTGCCAGCAGCTTTAAGGCGGGGGAAGACGGGGAGCTGTTTTTT. Residues: CASSFKAGEDGELFF.

The CDR3, as DNA: TGCGCCAGCAGCTTGGAGGCAGGCTTCTTCATGAACACTGAAGCTTTCTTT. It translates to CASSLEAGFFMNTEAFF. The chain carries TRBV5-1 and TRBJ1-1; D is uncertain. Germline V lookup: CDR1 SGHRS, CDR2 YFSETQ. Deletions cut 0 bases from V and 0 bases from J, with 15 bases between. This CDR3 has 17 residues.

The J gene is TRBJ1-1, the V gene TRBV5-1; tentatively, D is TRBD1 (5 bases). This CDR3 comprises 14 residues. Germline loops: CDR1 SGHRS, CDR2 YFSETQ. The V end lost 4 bases, the J end lost 0 bases, and 10 bases lay between the germline ends. The CDR3 protein is CASSAGLMNTEAFF. DNA of the CDR3: TGCGCCAGCAGCGCGGGACTAATGAACACTGAAGCTTTCTTT.

The rearrangement joins TRBV19 to TRBJ1-5; 7 positions agree with TRBD1. The CDR3 contains 14 residues. From germline, CDR1 is LNHDA and CDR2 SQIVND (reference sequence). After removal of 4 bases from V and 2 bases from J, the junction contained 2 bases not matched to a gene. The CDR3 DNA reads TGTGCCAGTAGTAGACAGGGTGGCAATCAGCCCCAGCATTTT. As protein: CASSRQGGNQPQHF. Full variable domain (outside the CDR3, taken from reference TRBV19 and TRBJ1-5): DGGITQSPKYLFRKEGQNVTLSCEQNLNHDAMYWYRQDPGQGLRLIYYSQIVNDFQKGDIAEGYSVSREKKESFPLTVTSAQKNPTAFYLCASSRQGGNQPQHFGDGTRLSIL.